A selection of T cell receptor beta chains follows, all from one sample in a study of blood T cell repertoires in COVID-19. Clones were read by immunoSEQ multiplex PCR, and TCRdb kept only the in-frame ones, dropping some. The sample has fewer than 200,000 clones, less than 90% seen once. Input material: PBMCs or T cells enriched from blood (not recorded which). All receptors come from a woman between 45 and 65 years old who had recovered from COVID-19. Each CDR3 is given with its conserved first and last residue. Each record gives: clone size, CDR3 length, V gene, D gene, J gene, CDR3 protein, CDR3 DNA. The D gene is left open where the match is weak. Rows may omit the clone size; those that give it use once, few, many or a size class.

>few|14|TRBV2|TRBD1|TRBJ2-1
CASSKRDSMNEQFF
TGTGCCAGCAGTAAAAGGGACAGTATGAATGAGCAGTTCTTC
>.|16|TRBV7-9|TRBD1|TRBJ2-3
CAGTDRGEFGTDTQYF
TGTGCCGGGACAGACAGGGGTGAATTTGGGACAGATACGCAGTATTTT
>.|15|TRBV7-9|.|TRBJ1-2
CASSLNSGANYGYTF
TGTGCCAGCAGCTTAAATTCAGGGGCCAACTATGGCTACACCTTC
>.|13|TRBV2|.|TRBJ1-4
CASRGGINEKLFF
TGTGCCAGCAGAGGGGGAATTAATGAAAAACTGTTTTTT
>.|15|TRBV25-1|.|TRBJ1-1
CASSYSWGPNTEAFF
TGTGCCAGCAGTTATTCTTGGGGGCCTAACACTGAAGCTTTCTTT
>.|14|TRBV28|.|TRBJ1-2
CASSFGRALRGYTF
TGTGCCAGCAGTTTTGGGAGGGCGTTGAGGGGCTACACCTTC
>once|14|TRBV5-6|TRBD1|TRBJ2-1
CASSLGQGAGEQFF
TGTGCCAGCAGCTTGGGGCAGGGGGCTGGTGAGCAGTTCTTC
>.|14|TRBV9|.|TRBJ1-6
CASGPRRGYSPLHF
TGTGCCAGCGGCCCCAGGCGGGGGTATTCACCCCTCCACTTT
>.|16|TRBV4-3|TRBD1|TRBJ1-5
CASSQDGDRVAQPQHF
TGCGCCAGCAGCCAAGACGGTGACAGGGTGGCTCAGCCCCAGCATTTT
>.|12|TRBV12-3/TRBV12-4|.|TRBJ2-2
CASSPRLGALFF
TGTGCCAGCAGTCCCCGACTAGGGGCCCTGTTTTTT
>.|16|TRBV14|TRBD1|TRBJ1-3
CASSRWTGLSGNTIYF
TGTGCCAGCAGCCGTTGGACAGGTCTTTCTGGAAACACCATATATTTT
>.|16|TRBV4-1|.|TRBJ2-3
CASSQDRGRSTDTQYF
TGCGCCAGCAGCCAAGACAGGGGTAGAAGCACAGATACGCAGTATTTT
>once|14|TRBV19|TRBD1|TRBJ1-6
CASSSTGANSPLHF
TGTGCCAGTAGTAGCACAGGGGCCAATTCACCCCTCCACTTT
>.|15|TRBV30|.|TRBJ2-2
CAWIHKLGRTGELFF
TGTGCCTGGATACATAAACTAGGGCGCACCGGGGAGCTGTTTTTT
>.|14|TRBV3-1/TRBV3-2|.|TRBJ2-1
CAVSRDMGYNEQFF
TGTGCCGTCAGTCGGGACATGGGCTACAATGAGCAGTTCTTC
>once|15|TRBV11-3|TRBD1|TRBJ1-1
CASSPPTGLNTEAFF
TGTGCCAGCAGCCCACCGACAGGGCTGAACACTGAAGCTTTCTTT